This TCR beta chain appears in the sequencing data of a study of cytomegalovirus exposure and HLA in healthy donors. Findings of the study overall: The study put about 180 TCR beta chains on its list as cytomegalovirus-associated.

The primer mix had 60 Vbeta and 13 Jbeta primers. TCRdb's copy holds only in-frame clones and misses some; the assay was immunoSEQ multiplex PCR. The table lists over 150,000 clones, about 84% of them singletons, with around 5.2% in the top ten. For this clone: As yet, its antigen is unknown.

Germline lookup yields CDR1 SGHRS and CDR2 YFSETQ. The V gene lost 1 base and the J gene lost 6 bases, with 11 bases spanning the gap. CDR3 length: 13 amino acids. The sequence was collected from a woman in her thirties or forties in good health and CMV-seropositive. Sequencing input: PBMCs. This chain joins TRBV5-1 and TRBJ2-7, with D possibly being TRBD2 (5 bases). The chain's CDR3 is CASSLREQSEQYF. The DNA for the CDR3 is TGCGCCAGCAGCTTGAGGGAGCAGAGCGAGCAGTACTTC.